The clone carrying this TCR beta chain came up a few times. The data are from a study of blood T cell repertoires in COVID-19. Across the study: The study drew acute and convalescent COVID-19 samples from the United States, Italy and Spain. PBMCs, B-cell-depleted T cells, or T cells were the source of the cDNA or gDNA that made up the material.

Trimming removed 6 bases from V and 3 bases from J, with 6 bases in between. CDR1 and CDR2 (germline): SGHDN, FVKESK. The CDR3 length is 11 residues. As processed by the authors: Reference gene primers were amplified, and this amplification served to estimate nucleated cell counts. Profiling relied on immunoSEQ multiplex PCR, and the TCRdb table lists in-frame clones only, not all of them. The V and J calls and clone size come from that table; D and trimming were worked out from the DNA. This repertoire shows about 210,000 clones, more than 75% found once; its top ten account for approximately 4.3%. Cohort assignment relied on participant-reported clinical history.

Sequences were obtained from PBMCs or T cells enriched from blood (not recorded which). This TCR was recovered from a man in his thirties or forties with acute COVID-19. This chain joins TRBV14 and TRBJ2-7; D is uncertain. The CDR3 DNA sequence: TGTGCCAGCAGTACGGGCTACGAGCAGTACTTC. Translation: CASSTGYEQYF.